This TCR beta chain emerged from a study of OX40 agonist ivuxolimab in advanced cancers. At the level of the study: Of the participants, around 39% had some prior anti-PD-1, anti-PD-L1 or anti-CTLA-4 therapy, which was allowed.

Germline CDR1 reads SGHAT; CDR2 reads FQNNGV. J lost 7 bases, V lost 3 bases, and 7 bases had no gene match. There are 15 residues in the CDR3. Exclusion of a patient followed from autoimmune disease history or systemic immunosuppression. Generated by immunoSEQ multiplex PCR, the TCRdb table keeps only in-frame clones and is missing some. The sample shows roughly 86,000 clones, about nine tenths of them seen only once. The sample was CD4+ or CD8+ T cells sorted from blood, taken in a trial of the OX40 agonist ivuxolimab. The rearrangement uses TRBV11-2 and TRBJ2-5; 11 bases are shared with TRBD2. This TCR was sampled from an adult with an advanced solid tumor such as melanoma, head and neck, liver or kidney cancer. The CDR3 DNA reads as TGTGCCAGCAGCTTCGGGACTAGCGGCGGGGGGACCCAGTACTTC. It translates to CASSFGTSGGGTQYF.